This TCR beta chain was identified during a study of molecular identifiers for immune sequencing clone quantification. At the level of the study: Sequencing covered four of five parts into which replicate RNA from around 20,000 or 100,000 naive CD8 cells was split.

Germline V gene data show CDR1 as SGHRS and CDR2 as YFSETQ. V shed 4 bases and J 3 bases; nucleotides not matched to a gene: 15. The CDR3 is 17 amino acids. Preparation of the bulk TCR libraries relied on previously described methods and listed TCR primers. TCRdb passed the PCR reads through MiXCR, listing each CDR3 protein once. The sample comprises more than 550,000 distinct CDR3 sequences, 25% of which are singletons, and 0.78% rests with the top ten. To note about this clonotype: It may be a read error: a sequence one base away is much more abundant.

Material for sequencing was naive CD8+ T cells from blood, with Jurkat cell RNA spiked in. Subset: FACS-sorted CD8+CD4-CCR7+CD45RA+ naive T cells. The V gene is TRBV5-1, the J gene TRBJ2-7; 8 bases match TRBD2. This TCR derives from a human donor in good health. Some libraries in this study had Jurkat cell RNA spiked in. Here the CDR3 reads CASSMALSGLAGYEQYF. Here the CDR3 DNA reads TGCGCCAGCAGCATGGCCCTTAGCGGACTAGCAGGCTACGAGCAGTACTTC.